The source of this T cell receptor (beta chain) is a study of blood T cell repertoires in COVID-19. On the study more broadly: Samples representing acute and convalescent COVID-19 were sourced from the United States, Italy and Spain. T cells, B-cell-depleted T cells, or PBMCs supplied cDNA or gDNA.

As originally analysed: How many nucleated cells were present was estimated from reference gene primer amplification. Only in-frame clones appear in the TCRdb table, and some are missing; sequencing was by immunoSEQ multiplex PCR. The V and J calls and clone size were taken over from that table, and D and trimming were inferred from the DNA. Among roughly 7,100 clones listed, 70% to 90% were seen once. The germline V and J ends were trimmed by 1 base and 10 bases, with 8 bases remaining between them. This CDR3 spans 12 amino acids. The chain links TRBV12-3 or TRBV12-4 to TRBJ2-1, with D hard to call. The receptor was isolated from a man between 65 and 85 years old with active COVID-19. Sequenced sample: peripheral blood. In DNA, the CDR3 is TGTGCCAGCAGTTTAGAGGTCGGGGAGCAGTTCTTC. As protein: CASSLEVGEQFF.